This T cell receptor beta chain was sequenced during a study of blood T cell repertoires in COVID-19. Study-wide context: PBMCs, B-cell-depleted T cells, or T cells provided the cDNA or gDNA that made up the material.

With 5 bases clipped from V and 12 bases from J, the junction kept 8 bases outside the gene matches. The CDR3 covers 13 residues. Individuals drawn from around 24 US areas were roughly 18 to 95 years old. Sequenced by immunoSEQ multiplex PCR; TCRdb stores in-frame clones only, minus some. The sample carries under 250,000 clones, over 75% recorded once. This receptor was taken from a man aged 40-50 years who had recovered from COVID-19. This rearrangement joins TRBV12-3 or TRBV12-4 to TRBJ1-1; 11 nucleotides line up with TRBD1. Input material: PBMCs or T cells enriched from blood (not recorded which). The CDR3 loop is CASSQGQGALTFF. CDR3 in DNA: TGTGCCAGCAGTCAAGGACAGGGGGCTCTGACTTTCTTT.